This TCR beta chain was documented in a study of control samples from healthy donors and cancer patients. As concerns this clone: The sample holds other DNA sequences that translate to the same CDR3.

Clones were read by immunoSEQ multiplex PCR, and TCRdb kept only the in-frame ones, dropping some. The sample includes roughly 51,000 clones, over 85% of them seen just once. The CDR3 runs to 11 residues. CDR1 MNHEY and CDR2 SVGAGI come from the germline V gene. Trimming took 2 bases from V and 5 from J, leaving 3 bases between them. Sequenced: PBMCs. The chain carries TRBV6-5 and TRBJ2-5; D uncertain. The TCR was taken from a man aged 35 to 55 with colorectal cancer. CDR3 sequence: CASSYRETQYF. The CDR3 DNA follows: TGTGCCAGCAGTTACAGGGAGACCCAGTACTTC.